The clone carrying this T cell receptor (beta chain) occurred many times. The antigen remains unidentified. This sample stems from a study of CD8+CD57+ T cells in acquired aplastic anemia. The study, taken as a whole, reports: Levels of CD8+ Simpson's diversity were not significantly distinct in patients versus controls. Some 29 shared CD8+ CDR3s appeared highly expressed within patients' immunodominant clones.

According to the study, genomic DNA was the template for TCR beta VDJ and CDR3 profiling. TCRdb redid the calling of the reads with MiXCR, one entry per CDR3 protein. The table has about 200,000 distinct CDR3 sequences, roughly 35% seen once; the top ten hold about 1.1%. The CDR3 covers 15 residues. Germline CDR1 reads SNHLY; CDR2 reads FYNNEI. Trimming cost V 2 bases and J 0 bases, with 8 bases left between them. Sequencing was performed on sorted CD4+, CD8+, or CD8+CD57+ T cells (not recorded which) from PBMCs. The rearrangement uses TRBV2 and TRBJ1-5, with a possible D match to TRBD1 (5 bases). This receptor was identified in a human donor in good health, serving as a control. The CDR3 coding sequence is TGTGCCAGCAGTGAATTGAGGGGTAGCAATCAGCCCCAGCATTTT. Translation gives CASSELRGSNQPQHF.